The 23 T cell receptor beta chains in this list originate from one sample, sequenced in a study of blood T cells in healthy people across ages. The authors ran a second PCR of about 7 to 12 cycles using a sample-barcoded 5' primer and a J-beta primer mix. In TCRdb, the 5' RACE reads were re-called with MiXCR into one record per CDR3 protein. Of roughly 1.5 million distinct CDR3 sequences listed, about 45% were seen once; the top ten hold 4%. Sequences were obtained from blood. Every receptor here comes from a woman aged 18-29 years in good health.

This clonotype was counted a single time. The genes are TRBV28 and TRBJ2-5; no firm D call. Germline loops: CDR1 MDHEN, CDR2 SYDVKM. The CDR3 is made up of 13 amino acids. V lost 3 bases, J lost 3 bases, and 8 bases lay in between. The CDR3 protein is CASSFRKEETQYF. The CDR3 DNA follows: TGTGCCAGCAGTTTTCGGAAGGAAGAGACCCAGTACTTC.

This chain uses TRBV2 with TRBJ2-7; a weak D match, TRBD1 (6 bases). The CDR3 totals 12 residues. Trimming took off 6 bases at V and 3 bases at J, with 9 bases between the two ends. Germline V CDR1 and CDR2: SNHLY, FYNNEI. As DNA, the CDR3 is TGTGCCAGCAGGGGGGACATCTACGAGCAGTACTTC. This codes for CASRGDIYEQYF. Based on the CDR3 plus reference TRBV2 and TRBJ2-7, the full variable domain is EPEVTQTPSHQVTQMGQEVILRCVPISNHLYFYWYRQILGQKVEFLVSFYNNEISEKSEIFDDQFSVERPDGSNFTLKIRSTKLEDSAMYFCASRGDIYEQYFGPGTRLTVT.

This clonotype was seen just once. The V and J genes are TRBV29-1 and TRBJ2-2; no reliable D call. V lost 4 bases, J lost 6 bases, and 12 bases lay in between. This CDR3 is 13 amino acids long. Germline CDR1 reads SQVTM; CDR2 reads ANQGSEA. CDR3 nucleotides: TGCAGCGTTGGGATAGAATGGTCCGGGGAGCTGTTTTTT. Translating gives CSVGIEWSGELFF.

The V and J genes are TRBV6-2 or TRBV6-3 and TRBJ1-5; D is unresolved. This CDR3 has 15 amino acids. Germline CDR1 and CDR2: MNHEY and SVGEGT. The V end was cut by 0 bases, the J end by 3 bases, with 9 bases between. CDR3 nucleotides: TGTGCCAGCAGTTACTCTGGCGGGTACAATCAGCCCCAGCATTTT. It translates to CASSYSGGYNQPQHF.

In this sample, this clonotype turned up a few times. The chain uses TRBV7-2 and TRBJ2-3; D is perhaps TRBD2 (5 bases). This CDR3 has 12 amino acids. CDR1 and CDR2 from the germline V gene are SGHTA and FQGNSA. V lost 5 bases, J lost 6 bases, and 9 bases lay in between. The CDR3 DNA follows: TGTGCCAGCAGCCCGGGGTTCGATACGCAGTATTTT. Translating gives CASSPGFDTQYF.

Only a few counts were recorded for this clonotype. The chain is built from TRBV12-3 or TRBV12-4 and TRBJ1-2, with unresolved D. The CDR3 consists of 15 residues. The V and J ends lost 3 bases and 0 bases respectively, with 11 bases between them. DNA for the CDR3: TGTGCCAGCAGTTTGCCCACTTGGTCTAACTATGGCTACACCTTC. Protein: CASSLPTWSNYGYTF.

The chain links TRBV2 to TRBJ1-4; D might be TRBD1 (5 bases). The V gene's germline CDR1 is SNHLY and CDR2 FYNNEI. V was cut by 6 bases and J by 7 bases, with 12 bases left in between. The CDR3 contains 13 residues. This chain's CDR3 is CASREDGTEKLFF. The CDR3 DNA follows: TGTGCCAGCAGGGAGGACGGGACTGAAAAACTGTTTTTT.

The J gene is TRBJ2-3, the V gene TRBV6-6; D uncertain. V lost 2 bases and J 8 bases, leaving 11 bases between the germline ends. Germline-derived CDR1 and CDR2 are MNHNY and SVGAGI (reference sequence). This CDR3 comprises 13 residues. The chain's CDR3 is CASSYTLIGTQYF. The CDR3 DNA follows: TGTGCCAGCAGTTACACGTTGATAGGTACGCAGTATTTT.

This clonotype was picked up a small number of times. This chain uses TRBV10-3 with TRBJ2-3; TRBD2 matches at 8 bases. The CDR3 extends over 13 amino acids. V shed 7 bases and J 6 bases; nucleotides not matched to a gene: 6. Germline loops: CDR1 ENHRY, CDR2 SYGVKD. CDR3 sequence (DNA): TGTGCCATCAATCCGGGAGGGTGGGATACGCAGTATTTT. Its protein is CAINPGGWDTQYF.

The V call is TRBV15, the J call TRBJ1-1; no definite D call. Germline CDR1 is LNHNV and CDR2 is YYDKDF (reference sequence). The V end was cut by 0 bases, the J end by 3 bases, with 5 bases between. This CDR3 contains 13 residues. The CDR3: CATSRERHTEAFF. CDR3 DNA sequence: TGTGCCACCAGCAGAGAGAGGCACACTGAAGCTTTCTTT.

The chain combines TRBV20-1 with TRBJ2-1; D might be TRBD2 (5 bases). The germline gives CDR1 DFQATT, CDR2 SNEGSKA (reference sequence). Between the trimmed V and J ends, which lost 6 bases and 9 bases, there was a span of 21 bases. This CDR3 is 14 amino acids long. CDR3 region: CSARGWLAGSEQFF. DNA for the CDR3: TGCAGTGCACGAGGGTGGCTAGCTGGGAGTGAGCAGTTCTTC.

V is TRBV7-9 and J is TRBJ1-3; 7 nucleotides agree with TRBD1. This CDR3 comprises 16 residues. From germline, CDR1 is SEHNR and CDR2 FQNEAQ (reference sequence). After removal of 4 bases from V and 2 bases from J, the junction contained 8 bases not matched to a gene. CDR3 protein: CASSSYRGLAGNTIYF. CDR3 bases: TGTGCCAGCAGCTCGTATAGGGGGCTGGCTGGAAACACCATATATTTT.

This clonotype was detected only a few times. The gene calls are TRBV12-3 or TRBV12-4 and TRBJ2-7, with a possible D match to TRBD2 (6 bases). V lost 0 bases and J 7 bases, leaving 13 bases between the germline ends. The CDR3 is 14 amino acids. The chain's CDR3 is CASSLALGGREQYF. CDR3 in DNA: TGTGCCAGCAGTTTAGCGTTGGGGGGTCGGGAGCAGTACTTC.

The genes are TRBV9 and TRBJ2-7, with TRBD1 matching 10 bases. J gave up 5 bases and V 4 bases, and 9 bases lay outside the gene matches. CDR1 and CDR2 from the germline V gene are SGDLS and YYNGEE. CDR3 length: 15 residues. This CDR3 reads CASSRGTGERHEQYF. DNA for the CDR3: TGTGCCAGCAGCAGAGGGACAGGGGAACGACACGAGCAGTACTTC.

In this sample, this clonotype turned up a few times. The chain employs TRBV14 and TRBJ2-4; D might be TRBD2 (5 bases). Germline CDR1 is SGHDN and CDR2 is FVKESK. V dropped 0 bases and J dropped 5 bases, with 11 bases sitting between them. CDR3 length equals 15 residues. In nucleotides, the CDR3 is TGTGCCAGCAGCCAAGAGGCGGGTTCCGAAAACATTCAGTACTTC. Its protein is CASSQEAGSENIQYF.

This clonotype was observed a handful of times. The chain is built from TRBV20-1 and TRBJ2-5, with D perhaps TRBD2 (6 bases). The CDR3 has 13 residues. In germline, CDR1 is DFQATT, CDR2 SNEGSKA (reference sequence). V lost 3 bases, J lost 11 bases, and 19 bases lay in between. The CDR3 protein is CSARRGAYNEQYF. CDR3 bases: TGCAGTGCTAGGCGGGGCGCCTACAATGAGCAGTACTTC.

About this clonotype: The germline gene is not matched at one end of the junction; a read error may be the cause. The chain uses TRBV6-5 and TRBJ2-7; D is ambiguous. The CDR3 covers 14 residues. CDR1 and CDR2 from the germline V gene are MNHEY and SVGAGI. In DNA form, the CDR3 reads TGTGCCAGCAGTGACTCGGAAACAATATACGAGCAGTACTTC. This codes for CASSDSETIYEQYF.

The rearrangement joins TRBV7-9 to TRBJ2-1; 9 bases map to TRBD2. V shed 5 bases, J shed 4 bases, and the junction held 3 bases outside the gene matches. This CDR3 has 14 residues. Germline CDR1 and CDR2: SEHNR and FQNEAQ (reference sequence). The CDR3 DNA follows: TGTGCCAGCAGCGCTAGCGGGGAATACAATGAGCAGTTCTTC. Translating gives CASSASGEYNEQFF.

This clonotype was seen only a few times. The rearrangement links TRBV28 to TRBJ2-2; 7 bases match TRBD2. This CDR3 contains 17 residues. Germline V gives CDR1 MDHEN, CDR2 SYDVKM. Unmatched junction bases numbered 9, after V lost 4 bases and J lost 1 base. The CDR3 protein is CASSSPLAVWNTGELFF. CDR3 sequence (DNA): TGTGCCAGCAGTTCCCCTCTAGCGGTTTGGAACACCGGGGAGCTGTTTTTT.

The chain combines TRBV7-9 with TRBJ1-6, with TRBD1 matching over 8 bases. Germline lookup yields CDR1 SEHNR and CDR2 FQNEAQ (reference sequence). V was clipped by 5 bases and J by 2 bases; unmatched bases: 5. The CDR3 is made up of 16 amino acids. The chain's CDR3 is CASSQGQAPYNSPLHF. Written as DNA, the CDR3 is TGTGCCAGCAGCCAGGGACAGGCGCCCTATAATTCACCCCTCCACTTT.

The chain links TRBV6-2 or TRBV6-3 to TRBJ1-2; 9 bases are a match to TRBD1. Germline CDR1 and CDR2: MNHEY and SVGEGT. Trimming took 6 bases from V and 4 from J; bases not matched to a gene: 6. There are 14 residues in the CDR3. In nucleotides, the CDR3 is TGTGCCAGCAGAGCCGGGACAGGGACCTATGGCTACACCTTC. Translated, it gives CASRAGTGTYGYTF.

This clonotype was counted once. The chain combines TRBV2 with TRBJ2-5; D remains unclear. This CDR3 region has 15 residues. V shed 1 base and J shed 3 bases, with 12 bases lying between them. Germline CDR1 is SNHLY and CDR2 is FYNNEI. The CDR3 DNA follows: TGTGCCAGCAGTGAAGAGGAACAGCCAAAAGAGACCCAGTACTTC. This translates into CASSEEEQPKETQYF.

This rearrangement joins TRBV4-3 to TRBJ2-4, with TRBD2 identical over 12 bases. The CDR3 has 19 residues. Germline trimming cut 3 bases from V and 2 bases from J; bases unmatched to any gene: 11. Germline CDR1 reads LGHNA; CDR2 reads YSLEER. CDR3 protein: CASSHDPPSGRGTKNIQYF. The CDR3 nucleotides are TGCGCCAGCAGCCATGATCCGCCTAGCGGGAGGGGAACCAAAAACATTCAGTACTTC.